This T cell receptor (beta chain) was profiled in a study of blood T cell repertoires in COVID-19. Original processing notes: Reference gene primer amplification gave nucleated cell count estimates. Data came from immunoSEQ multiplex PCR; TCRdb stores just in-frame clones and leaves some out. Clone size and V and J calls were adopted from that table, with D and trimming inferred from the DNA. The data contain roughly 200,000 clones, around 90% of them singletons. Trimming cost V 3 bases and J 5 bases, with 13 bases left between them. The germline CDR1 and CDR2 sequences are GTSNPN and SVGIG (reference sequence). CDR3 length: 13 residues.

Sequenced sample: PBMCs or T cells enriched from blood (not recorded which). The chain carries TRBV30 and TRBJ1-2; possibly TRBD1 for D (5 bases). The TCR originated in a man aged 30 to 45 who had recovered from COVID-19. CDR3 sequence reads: CAWRRTGGYGYTF. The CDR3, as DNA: TGTGCCTGGAGGAGGACTGGGGGGTATGGCTACACCTTC.